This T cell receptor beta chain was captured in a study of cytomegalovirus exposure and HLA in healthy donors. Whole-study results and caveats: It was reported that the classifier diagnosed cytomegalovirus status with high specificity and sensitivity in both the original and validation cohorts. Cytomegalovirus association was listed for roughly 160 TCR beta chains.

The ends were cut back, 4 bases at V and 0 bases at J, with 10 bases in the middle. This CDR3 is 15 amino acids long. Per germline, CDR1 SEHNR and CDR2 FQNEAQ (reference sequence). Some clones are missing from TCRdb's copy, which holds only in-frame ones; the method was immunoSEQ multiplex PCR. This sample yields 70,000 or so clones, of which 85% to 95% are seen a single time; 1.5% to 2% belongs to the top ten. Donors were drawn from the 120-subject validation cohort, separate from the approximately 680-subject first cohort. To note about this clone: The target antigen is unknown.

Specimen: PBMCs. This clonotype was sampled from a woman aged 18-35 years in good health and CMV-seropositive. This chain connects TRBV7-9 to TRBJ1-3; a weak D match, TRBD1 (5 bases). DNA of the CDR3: TGTGCCAGCAGCTCGGACATAAGCTCTGGAAACACCATATATTTT. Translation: CASSSDISSGNTIYF.